The 29 T cell receptor beta chains listed next were all sequenced from one sample in a study of vaccination and CD4 T cells after COVID-19 (dated by TCRdb to between 2022 and 2023). Antigen specificity for these receptors is unknown. Library construction relied on PCR. TCRdb records Illumina iSeq 100 as the sequencer. TCR sequencing of DNA from cultured CD4+ T cells used the Oncomine TCR Beta short-read assay at the Johns Hopkins FTIC core. TCRdb handled the public reads itself, with Q25 trimming in fastp and clone calling in MiXCR, and kept productive beta chains. CDR3 protein sequences are deduplicated, and each keeps its most common genes and DNA. The sample table lists about 14,000 distinct CDR3 sequences, 45% to 70% of them with a count of one. The top ten clones comprise approximately 8.4% of the sample. Taken with the paper, the label for treatment or condition translates to: roughly 10-day PBMC culture with coronavirus spike peptide pools or control peptides (ViraFEST assay).

The source material was CD4+ T cells from blood, cultured in vitro, sampled before SARS-CoV-2 vaccination. The receptors shown here come from a human donor who had recovered from COVID-19.

This CDR3 is CASSLRVPYEQYF. The CDR3 DNA sequence: TGTGCCAGCAGTTTGCGTGTTCCCTACGAGCAGTACTTC. This chain joins TRBV28 and TRBJ2-7; no definite D call. V lost 3 bases to trimming and J lost 2 bases, with 8 bases between them. Germline CDR1 and CDR2: MDHEN and SYDVKM. This CDR3 is 13 amino acids long.

V and J are TRBV7-2 and TRBJ2-5; possible D gene TRBD1, 5 bases. CDR1 is SGHTA, CDR2 FQGNSA, per germline. The CDR3 has 13 residues. With 3 bases removed from V and 5 bases from J, the gap between germline ends came to 10 bases. The CDR3 nucleotides are TGTGCCAGCAGCTTTGGGGCGCGGGAGACCCAGTACTTC. This translates into CASSFGARETQYF. The full variable domain, completed using reference TRBV7-2 and TRBJ2-5, is GAGVSQSPSNKVTEKGKDVELRCDPISGHTALYWYRQSLGQGLEFLIYFQGNSAPDKSGLPSDRFSAERTGGSVSTLTIQRTQQEDSAVYLCASSFGARETQYFGPGTRLLVL.

This chain uses TRBV9 with TRBJ2-2; either TRBD1 or TRBD2 may supply D (5 bases each). The V end lost 7 bases, the J end lost 3 bases, and 7 bases lay between the germline ends. Germline values: CDR1 SGDLS, CDR2 YYNGEE. The CDR3 totals 12 residues. The DNA for the CDR3 is TGTGCCAGCGGGACCCACACCGGGGAGCTGTTTTTT. This encodes CASGTHTGELFF.

This chain links TRBV2 with TRBJ1-2; 7 nucleotides match TRBD1. The CDR3 is 13 amino acids. The V gene end was trimmed by 5 bases and the J gene end by 9 bases; junction bases not matched to a gene: 9. Germline CDR1 is SNHLY and CDR2 is FYNNEI. The CDR3 spells CASSPDDRASYTF. For the CDR3, the DNA is TGTGCCAGCAGTCCTGATGACAGGGCTAGCTACACCTTC.

V and J are TRBV28 and TRBJ2-7; TRBD1 might be the D (6 bases). Germline V gene data show CDR1 as MDHEN and CDR2 as SYDVKM. The CDR3 runs to 13 residues. V shed 5 bases and J shed 1 base, with 9 bases lying between them. The CDR3 sequence: CASSTGQSYEQYF. In DNA, the CDR3 is TGTGCCAGCAGTACCGGACAGTCCTACGAGCAGTACTTC.

The V gene is TRBV20-1, the J gene TRBJ1-1; tentative D call: TRBD1 (6 bases). The CDR3 is made up of 16 amino acids. The ends were cut back, 6 bases at V and 4 bases at J, with 24 bases in the middle. Germline V gene data show CDR1 as DFQATT and CDR2 as SNEGSKA (reference sequence). CDR3 protein: CSARGHYRVESTEAFF. CDR3 bases: TGCAGTGCCCGGGGCCACTACAGGGTTGAGAGCACTGAAGCTTTCTTT.

This clonotype was detected a few times. V usage is TRBV6-1 and J usage is TRBJ2-5; 8 positions match TRBD1. The germline V gene has CDR1 MNHNS and CDR2 SASEGT. The trim removed 4 bases at V and 5 bases at J, leaving 9 bases unmatched. The CDR3 extends over 15 amino acids. The CDR3 protein is CASSVGQGSGETQYF. CDR3 DNA: TGTGCCAGCAGTGTAGGACAGGGCTCCGGGGAGACCCAGTACTTC.

This sequence joins TRBV20-1 and TRBJ1-6, with 10 bases that match TRBD1. The germline CDR1 and CDR2 sequences are DFQATT and SNEGSKA (reference sequence). The CDR3 covers 13 residues. CDR3 nucleotide sequence: TGCAGCGGACAGGGGGATTATAATTCACCCCTCCACTTT. This translates into CSGQGDYNSPLHF.

This chain uses TRBV15 with TRBJ2-7; D is perhaps TRBD2 (5 bases). Germline V CDR1 and CDR2: LNHNV, YYDKDF (reference sequence). The CDR3 contains 13 residues. V was cut by 5 bases and J by 7 bases, with 15 bases left in between. CDR3 bases: TGTGCCACCAGCGGACTCCTCGAGGGAGAGCAGTACTTC. This gives the protein CATSGLLEGEQYF.

This chain links TRBV10-3 with TRBJ2-3; D not certain. Trimming stripped 0 bases from V and 14 bases from J, with 18 bases between. The CDR3 covers 14 residues. Per the germline V gene, CDR1 is ENHRY and CDR2 is SYGVKD. CDR3 sequence: CAISESTHGVGLYF. CDR3 bases: TGTGCCATCAGTGAGTCGACTCATGGGGTCGGGCTGTATTTT.

This clonotype was seen only a few times. This rearrangement joins TRBV7-9 to TRBJ1-3; no definite D call. The CDR3 loop spans 13 amino acids. The germline V gene has CDR1 SEHNR and CDR2 FQNEAQ (reference sequence). Deletions cut 6 bases from V and 6 bases from J, with 12 bases between. CDR3 sequence (DNA): TGTGCCAGCAGGTCGCCAGAGGAAAACACCATATATTTT. It specifies CASRSPEENTIYF.

Only one count was recorded for this clonotype. V usage is TRBV6-2 or TRBV6-3 and J usage is TRBJ1-5, with TRBD1 matching over 8 bases. Germline V gives CDR1 MNHEY, CDR2 SVGEGT. This CDR3 is built from 15 residues. The V segment lost 2 bases and the J segment 5 bases; nucleotides outside the gene matches: 5. The CDR3 coding sequence is TGTGCCAGCAGTTACCGGGACAGGAACGATCAGCCCCAGCATTTT. It is translated as CASSYRDRNDQPQHF.

The sample holds a few counts of this clonotype. The rearrangement joins TRBV6-5 to TRBJ1-1; D possibly corresponds to TRBD1 (5 bases). Between the trimmed V and J ends, which lost 2 bases and 7 bases, there was a span of 14 bases. The CDR3 is 14 amino acids. Per germline, CDR1 MNHEY and CDR2 SVGAGI. CDR3 DNA: TGTGCCAGCAGTTACCAGAGAAGCACAGGTGAAGCTTTCTTT. It specifies CASSYQRSTGEAFF.

The sample holds a few counts of this clonotype. The gene calls are TRBV6-1 and TRBJ1-2; 9 nucleotides match TRBD1. J was trimmed by 5 bases and V by 5 bases; bases with no gene match: 12. The CDR3 sequence is 16 residues long. Germline CDR1 reads MNHNS; CDR2 reads SASEGT. CDR3 sequence: CASSNTGTGSSYGYTF. The CDR3 DNA reads TGTGCCAGCAGTAATACCGGGACAGGGTCTTCGTATGGCTACACCTTC.

In this sample, this clonotype turned up a few times. The V gene is TRBV11-2, the J gene TRBJ1-2; 9 nucleotides line up with TRBD1. After removal of 6 bases from V and 3 bases from J, the junction contained 5 bases not matched to a gene. CDR3 length equals 14 residues. The germline gives CDR1 SGHAT, CDR2 FQNNGV. This CDR3 reads CASSAGQGDYGYTF. The CDR3 DNA sequence: TGTGCCAGCAGTGCGGGACAGGGTGACTATGGCTACACCTTC.

The chain recombines TRBV6-4 with TRBJ2-3, with 12 bases identical to TRBD2. Germline V gene lookup returns CDR1 MRHNA and CDR2 SNTAGT. V was pared by 5 bases and J by 4 bases, with 1 base of the junction left unmatched. This CDR3 has 14 residues. The CDR3 spells CASSLAGGPDTQYF. The DNA of the CDR3 is TGTGCCAGCAGTCTAGCGGGGGGGCCAGATACGCAGTATTTT.

This clonotype is labeled medium-sized (0.01 to 0.1%). This chain uses TRBV10-3 with TRBJ2-7; D is unclear. The CDR3 covers 16 residues. Trimming stripped 0 bases from V and 4 bases from J, with 16 bases between. Germline V gives CDR1 ENHRY, CDR2 SYGVKD. The CDR3 protein is CAISESGQGRQYEQYF. The DNA for the CDR3 is TGTGCCATCAGTGAGTCTGGCCAAGGACGGCAGTACGAGCAGTACTTC.

This chain connects TRBV6-1 to TRBJ2-1; D gene unclear. The germline V gene encodes CDR1 MNHNS and CDR2 SASEGT. Trimming took 1 base from V and 9 from J, leaving 19 bases between them. The CDR3 is 16 amino acids. Here the CDR3 DNA reads TGTGCCAGCAGTGAAGGGGTAGTTCTGAGGCGAACTGAGCAGTTCTTC. Protein: CASSEGVVLRRTEQFF.

This sequence joins TRBV11-2 and TRBJ2-7, with a possible D match to TRBD2 (5 bases). CDR3 length: 13 residues. Germline V gene lookup returns CDR1 SGHAT and CDR2 FQNNGV. V was cut by 3 bases and J by 3 bases, with 9 bases left in between. CDR3 sequence: CASSFTGIYEQYF. In DNA, the CDR3 is TGTGCCAGCAGCTTCACGGGGATCTACGAGCAGTACTTC.

The rearrangement links TRBV21-1 to TRBJ1-2; the D call of TRBD1 is as the table states it, not checked on the DNA. TRBV21-1 is listed as a pseudogene. The CDR3 has 19 amino acids. The CDR3 is CASSKVAVDRGMEGHGYTF. In DNA form, the CDR3 reads TGTGCCAGCAGCAAAGTCGCGGTTGACAGGGGGATGGAGGGGCATGGCTACACCTTC.

The chain combines TRBV20-1 with TRBJ1-1, with TRBD1 matching 12 bases. Trimming at V came to 2 bases and at J to 11 bases, leaving 6 bases not matched to a gene. From germline, CDR1 is DFQATT and CDR2 SNEGSKA (reference sequence). This CDR3 is 13 amino acids long. Written as DNA, the CDR3 is TGCAGTGCTAGACCGGGACAGGGGGCCGCTGCTTTCTTT. This gives the protein CSARPGQGAAAFF.

The V and J genes are TRBV20-1 and TRBJ2-1; TRBD2 matches at 9 bases. There are 15 residues in the CDR3. Germline V gene lookup returns CDR1 DFQATT and CDR2 SNEGSKA (reference sequence). Unmatched junction bases numbered 5, after V lost 0 bases and J lost 5 bases. The CDR3 reads CSARDLGLAHNEQFF. DNA for the CDR3: TGCAGTGCTAGAGATCTGGGACTAGCCCACAATGAGCAGTTCTTC.

The rearrangement joins TRBV7-2 to TRBJ1-2; D might be TRBD1 (6 bases). Trimming pared 2 bases from V and 7 bases from J, leaving 17 bases between. Germline lookup yields CDR1 SGHTA and CDR2 FQGNSA. This CDR3 is 15 amino acids long. The DNA for the CDR3 is TGTGCCAGCAGCTTAAATTCAGGGGACGCTGGTGGCTACACCTTC. It specifies CASSLNSGDAGGYTF. The entire variable domain, with the rest obtained from reference TRBV7-2 and TRBJ1-2, is as follows: GAGVSQSPSNKVTEKGKDVELRCDPISGHTALYWYRQSLGQGLEFLIYFQGNSAPDKSGLPSDRFSAERTGGSVSTLTIQRTQQEDSAVYLCASSLNSGDAGGYTFGSGTRLTVV.

The chain couples TRBV6-5 to TRBJ1-1; D unclear. The CDR3 has 17 residues. CDR1 and CDR2 (germline): MNHEY, SVGAGI. With 0 bases removed from V and 4 bases from J, the gap between germline ends came to 18 bases. CDR3 amino acids: CASSYSPQGRGLTEAFF. Here the CDR3 DNA reads TGTGCCAGCAGTTACTCCCCTCAAGGCCGAGGGCTCACTGAAGCTTTCTTT.

The chain recombines TRBV30 with TRBJ1-1; D remains unclear. Trimming cost V 3 bases and J 0 bases, with 8 bases left between them. The CDR3 extends over 13 amino acids. The germline V gene has CDR1 GTSNPN and CDR2 SVGIG (reference sequence). Written as DNA, the CDR3 is TGTGCCTGGAGCAGGCTGATGAACACTGAAGCTTTCTTT. Protein product: CAWSRLMNTEAFF.

This chain joins TRBV10-1 and TRBJ1-1, with D hard to call. V was trimmed by 4 bases and J by 1 base, leaving 7 bases between them. CDR3 length: 13 residues. The V gene's germline CDR1 is WNHNN and CDR2 SYGVQD (reference sequence). This CDR3 reads CASSVATNTEAFF. The CDR3 coding sequence is TGCGCCAGCAGTGTGGCCACGAACACTGAAGCTTTCTTT.

V usage is TRBV9 and J usage is TRBJ1-6; D call uncertain. This CDR3 has 16 residues. V shed 0 bases and J shed 2 bases, with 9 bases lying between them. Germline loops: CDR1 SGDLS, CDR2 YYNGEE. CDR3 bases: TGTGCCAGCAGCGTAGGGCAGCGAGCCTATAATTCACCCCTCCACTTT. Translating gives CASSVGQRAYNSPLHF.

The V and J genes are TRBV27 and TRBJ1-6, with 9 bases fitting TRBD1. The CDR3 is made up of 17 amino acids. V gave up 4 bases and J gave up 4 bases; unmatched junction bases: 8. From germline, CDR1 is MNHEY and CDR2 SMNVEV (reference sequence). CDR3 residues: CASSWDRDRGYNSPLHF. The CDR3 DNA sequence: TGTGCCAGCAGTTGGGACCGAGACAGGGGGTATAATTCACCCCTCCACTTT.

The rearrangement joins TRBV18 to TRBJ1-1, with 9 bases aligning to TRBD1. J lost 0 bases, V lost 2 bases, and 16 bases had no gene match. The germline gives CDR1 KGHSH, CDR2 LQKENI. The CDR3 is 20 residues long. CDR3 coding DNA: TGTGCCAGCTCACCAACGGGGGGGACAGGGTGGATGACGATGAACACTGAAGCTTTCTTT. Amino acid sequence: CASSPTGGTGWMTMNTEAFF. Looking up the rest from reference TRBV18 and TRBJ1-1 gives the full variable domain: NAGVMQNPRHLVRRRGQEARLRCSPMKGHSHVYWYRQLPEEGLKFMVYLQKENIIDESGMPKERFSAEFPKEGPSILRIQQVVRGDSAAYFCASSPTGGTGWMTMNTEAFFGQGTRLTVV.